The 10 T cell receptor beta chains below were found in one sample sequenced in a study of identical twins. TCRdb recomputed calls from the 5' RACE reads with MiXCR, one row per CDR3 protein. Altogether about 920,000 distinct CDR3 sequences are present, 9% to 15% being singletons, with the ten largest covering roughly 1.5%. The sample was also linked to a second study, of yellow fever vaccine responses in identical twins.

Sequences were obtained from PBMCs. These TCRs come from a woman between 18 and 30 years old in good health.

A few counts support this clonotype. The V gene is TRBV20-1, the J gene TRBJ2-7; 12 bases are a match to TRBD2. The CDR3 contains 14 residues. The germline CDR1 and CDR2 sequences are DFQATT and SNEGSKA (reference sequence). The J segment lost 1 base and the V segment lost 4 bases, leaving 2 bases of the junction unmatched. This CDR3 reads CSAITSGGSYEQYV. CDR3 DNA sequence: TGCAGTGCTATAACTAGCGGGGGGTCCTACGAGCAGTACGTC.

This clonotype was found a few times. This chain links TRBV28 with TRBJ2-1; maybe TRBD1 (6 bases). This CDR3 contains 16 residues. Germline V lookup: CDR1 MDHEN, CDR2 SYDVKM. V lost 6 bases and J lost 2, with 17 bases in between. This CDR3 reads CASSRGGPSPYNEQFF. DNA for the CDR3: TGTGCCAGCAGCCGAGGGGGACCCTCACCCTACAATGAGCAGTTCTTC.

Comments on this clonotype: One end of the junction fails to match germline, which may point to a read error. The chain links TRBV7-2 to TRBJ2-4; D remains unclear. CDR1 is SGHTA, CDR2 FQGNSA, per germline. The CDR3 spans 16 residues. The CDR3: CASSSYTHMATNIQYF. The CDR3 DNA is TGTGCCAGCAGCTCTTACACCCACATGGCCACAAACATTCAGTACTTC.

This clonotype was picked up many times. At one of its ends the junction is not consistent with the germline gene, which may arise from a read error. This chain connects TRBV5-1 to TRBJ2-2, with TRBD1 identical over 7 bases. The V gene's germline CDR1 is SGHRS and CDR2 YFSETQ. The CDR3 length is 15 residues. DNA for the CDR3: TGTGCCAGCAGCTCGGGACAGACGAACACCGGGGAGCTGTTTTTT. Translating gives CASSSGQTNTGELFF.

In this sample, this clonotype turned up many times. The V gene is TRBV7-8, the J gene TRBJ2-7; D is unresolved. The CDR3 covers 12 residues. Per germline, CDR1 SGHVS and CDR2 FQNEAQ. Trimming pared 3 bases from V and 6 bases from J, leaving 9 bases between. As DNA, the CDR3 is TGTGCCAGCAGCTTCGGGCTGGGCGAGCAGTACTTC. Amino acids: CASSFGLGEQYF.

This clonotype was found a few times. The V call is TRBV29-1, the J call TRBJ2-2; TRBD1 aligns across 11 bases. The trim removed 7 bases at V and 5 bases at J, leaving 6 bases unmatched. The CDR3 is 14 amino acids. The V gene's germline CDR1 is SQVTM and CDR2 ANQGSEA. The CDR3 region has the DNA TGCAGCGCTGTCGGGACAGGGGGAACCGGGGAGCTGTTTTTT. Encoded protein: CSAVGTGGTGELFF.

This clonotype was detected a few times. The chain's CDR3 is CASSWRLAGGGEQFF. The CDR3 DNA follows: TGTGCCAGCAGCTGGAGACTAGCGGGAGGGGGTGAGCAGTTCTTC. This rearrangement joins TRBV3-1 to TRBJ2-1, with 14 nucleotides matching TRBD2. J lost 9 bases, V lost 5 bases, and 6 bases had no gene match. Germline V lookup: CDR1 LGHDT, CDR2 YNNKEL (reference sequence). The length of the CDR3 is 15 residues.

This clonotype was counted many times. The gene calls are TRBV27 and TRBJ1-2; no definite D call. The CDR3 totals 10 residues. V was shortened by 4 bases and J by 6 bases, with 3 bases between the two germline ends. Germline values: CDR1 MNHEY, CDR2 SMNVEV (reference sequence). The CDR3 nucleotides are TGTGCCAGCAGTTATCATGGCTACACCTTC. Protein: CASSYHGYTF.

This chain links TRBV7-9 with TRBJ2-2; D unresolved. The CDR3 is made up of 14 amino acids. The germline CDR1 and CDR2 sequences are SEHNR and FQNEAQ (reference sequence). Trimming took off 5 bases at V and 5 bases at J, with 12 bases between the two ends. The CDR3 region has the DNA TGTGCCAGCAGCCGCCGCGACTCGACCGGGGAGCTGTTTTTT. The encoded protein is CASSRRDSTGELFF.

This clonotype came up a few times. The DNA for the CDR3 is TGCAGTGCCGATCTCCCAGGGGCACCGGCCCAGTACTTC. Translation: CSADLPGAPAQYF. V and J are TRBV20-1 and TRBJ2-5, with D perhaps matching TRBD1 (6 bases). This CDR3 region has 13 residues. Germline assignment: CDR1 DFQATT and CDR2 SNEGSKA (reference sequence). V lost 6 bases, J lost 9 bases, and 20 bases lay in between.